The source of this TCR beta chain is a study of regulatory T cells in long-lasting Graves disease (dated by TCRdb to the early 2020s). Concerning the study at large: Antithyroid drugs had been taken for less than 3 months by newly diagnosed Graves' disease patients. A total of 33 samples underwent TCR sequencing, from some 13 patients with persistent Graves' disease and approximately 20 patients with newly diagnosed Graves' disease. This study used TCR sequencing and RNA sequencing of peripheral blood to compare persistent Graves' disease patients against newly diagnosed Graves' disease patients. The study took place in China and was registered as a clinical trial.

This clonotype showed up many times. Its cognate antigen has yet to be identified. Per-base qualities were not stored, and no clone one base away is much larger. Library preparation used multiplex PCR. Sequencing relied on an Illumina HiSeq 4000. iRepertoire HTBI primers and Arm-PCR amplification of CDR3 regions were used to construct TCR beta libraries. Gel purification was performed on PCR products prior to sequencing. The authors processed their data as follows. Gene usage analysis of CDR3 amino acid clonotypes relied on the roughly 60 TRBV and around 13 TRBJ segments identified across samples. COPE and FqMerger were used to merge the filtered high-quality paired reads into contigs. BLAST was used to align contigs to IMGT TRBV, TRBD and TRBJ reference genes, and CDR3 was defined according to IMGT. Clonotypes above 0.1% frequency were classified as highly expanded clones. Shannon entropy was used to measure repertoire diversity, and the Gini coefficient was used to measure V-J evenness. Public clonotypes were defined as clonotypes shared by more than one individual. TCRdb passed the public sequencing reads through fastp at Q25 and MiXCR, retaining productive beta sequences. Records with the same CDR3 protein are collapsed into one entry carrying the most frequent genes and DNA. These V and J calls rely on TCRdb rather than the paper's analysis. Here the sample has approximately 460,000 distinct CDR3 sequences; around 17% occur a single time. Approximately 11% of the sample goes to the ten largest clones.

General findings and caveats noted by the study authors: More public clonotypes were shared among persistent patients (fewer than 3,000) than among newly diagnosed patients (roughly 1,000). The authors noted that the small sample size was a limitation that may lower accuracy. Sequencing and analysis were restricted to the TCR beta chain. TRBV28, TRBJ1-2 and TRBJ2-5 were preferentially used in persistent disease, while TRBV20-1 and TRBJ2-1 were favored in newly diagnosed disease. Compared with newly diagnosed patients, patients with persistent Graves' disease had lower TCR Shannon entropy and fewer highly expanded clones, which suggests clonal expansion. The study examined only peripheral blood because the primary lesion, thyroid tissue, could not be accessed.

After removal of 6 bases from V and 4 bases from J, the junction retains 6 bases not matched to a gene. CDR1 and CDR2 (SNHLY, FYNNEI) derive from the germline V gene. The CDR3 measures 16 amino acids from cysteine to phenylalanine. Here the CDR3 DNA is all that survives: 48 bases in frame from base 1. The time point label here, explained by the study, means: newly diagnosed GD, antithyroid drugs for less than 3 months. For both TCR sequencing and RNA sequencing, RNA was extracted from PBMCs using TRIzol. The diagnosis of Graves' disease followed American Thyroid Association guidelines. Patients for the study were recruited at an endocrinology department in Xi'an, China. Each patient gave approximately 10 milliliters of peripheral blood, collected in an EDTA anticoagulant tube. Ficoll Paque Plus density gradient separation was used to isolate PBMCs, and no further T cell sorting was done. An Agilent 2100 Bioanalyzer and agarose gel were used to check RNA quality, and a NanoDrop 2000 was used to measure RNA concentration.

These data are also associated with another study on T cells in Graves' hyperthyroidism and ophthalmopathy. From the second report: A patient counted as having stable Graves' hyperthyroidism if no progression to ophthalmopathy occurred over 18 months of follow-up. Hyperthyroidism patients were newly diagnosed, with disease duration under 2 months, and aged 18 to 65 years. Exclusion was applied to patients with uncontrolled infections, other autoimmune diseases, pregnancy or lactation. Diagnoses were established on the basis of clinical symptoms, serum thyroxine and TRAb, thyroid ultrasound, and orbital computed tomography. The first round of RT-PCR for the TCR CDR3 was performed with the HTBI primer set and the Qiagen OneStep RT-PCR kit. Most expanded thyroid clonotypes (frequency above 0.001) were also detected in blood, suggesting blood repertoires may reflect thyroid immune responses. A 13 V-J signature model separated ophthalmopathy from stable hyperthyroidism, with approximately 87% sensitivity and around 84% specificity in cross-validation and 80%/75% in testing. In validation, progression to ophthalmopathy was predicted by the model with 70% to 71% sensitivity and around 75% specificity, a median of roughly six months before onset. To identify TCR V-J signatures that set the groups apart, the researchers used a discovery cohort of 90 to 100 patients, made up of 40 to 45 with Graves' ophthalmopathy and some 58 with stable Graves' hyperthyroidism. Prospective prediction of ophthalmopathy was tested in an independent validation cohort consisting of about 20 hyperthyroidism patients and some 16 patients who later progressed to ophthalmopathy. The 95 to 100 discovery patients were randomly divided into training and test sets at a 7:3 ratio. Thyroid tissue and blood T-cell repertoires from roughly six Graves' hyperthyroidism patients were also compared in the study. After blood sampling, hyperthyroidism patients were treated with methimazole at a starting dose of 30 mg daily, and ophthalmopathy patients were treated with high-dose intravenous methylprednisolone. Libraries were constructed in a second round of multiplex PCR, after which size selection and purification were performed. Sequencing of the libraries was done on an Illumina HiSeq2000 using paired-end 100 bp reads. SOAPnuke was used to process the raw data, throwing out any read that contained adapters or uncalled bases, had a mean Phred below 15, or lacked an exact constant-primer or identifier match. COPE v1.2.5 was used to merge high-quality paired reads, and clonotypes were defined as unique nucleotide sequences. MiTCR v1.1 was used to align clonotypes to the IMGT TRBV, TRBD and TRBJ reference segments. The analysis included only V-J combinations with a frequency above 0.0001, which together covered about 99% of the repertoires. A TCS score was defined as the ratio between F50 (clonal expansion) and ExV (chaos), using BLOSUM62-based TCRdist between CDR3 peptides within each V-J. Welch's t-statistics and random forest reduced roughly 530 V-J features to 13, which were used in a naive Bayes classifier (R e1071). No statistical method was used to fix the sample size in advance, and group allocation was not hidden from the investigators. The paper reports TCR Vbeta CDR3 sequencing of over 130 peripheral blood samples: 43 ophthalmopathy, under 85 hyperthyroidism and approximately 17 progressor patients.

This receptor was obtained from a young woman with Graves disease. Donor details come from another sample of the same person, matched by shared clones. Recombination joined TRBV2 with TRBJ2-2; 12 central bases correspond to TRBD2. The specimen was peripheral blood mononuclear cells (PBMCs), collected at new diagnosis, from a patient treated with antithyroid drugs. The nucleotide sequence reads as follows: TGTGCCAGCAGGGCACGACTAGCGGGAGTCACCGGGGAGCTGTTTTTT. Translated, this gives CASRARLAGVTGELFF. The CDR3 plus the reference TRBV2 and TRBJ2-2 genes for the other parts give the full variable domain: EPEVTQTPSHQVTQMGQEVILRCVPISNHLYFYWYRQILGQKVEFLVSFYNNEISEKSEIFDDQFSVERPDGSNFTLKIRSTKLEDSAMYFCASRARLAGVTGELFFGEGSRLTVL.